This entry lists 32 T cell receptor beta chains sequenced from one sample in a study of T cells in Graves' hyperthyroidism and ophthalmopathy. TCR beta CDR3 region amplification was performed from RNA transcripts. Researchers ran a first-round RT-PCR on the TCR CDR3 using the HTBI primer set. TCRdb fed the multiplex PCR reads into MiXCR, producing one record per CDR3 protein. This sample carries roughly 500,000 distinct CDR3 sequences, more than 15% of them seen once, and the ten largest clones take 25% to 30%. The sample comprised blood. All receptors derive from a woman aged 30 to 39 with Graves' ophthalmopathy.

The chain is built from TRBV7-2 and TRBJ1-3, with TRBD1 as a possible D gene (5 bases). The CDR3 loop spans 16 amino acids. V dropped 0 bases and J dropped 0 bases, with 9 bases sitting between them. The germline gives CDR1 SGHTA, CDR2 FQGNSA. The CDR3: CASSLAGGNSGNTIYF. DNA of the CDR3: TGTGCCAGCAGCTTAGCCGGGGGTAACTCTGGAAACACCATATATTTT.

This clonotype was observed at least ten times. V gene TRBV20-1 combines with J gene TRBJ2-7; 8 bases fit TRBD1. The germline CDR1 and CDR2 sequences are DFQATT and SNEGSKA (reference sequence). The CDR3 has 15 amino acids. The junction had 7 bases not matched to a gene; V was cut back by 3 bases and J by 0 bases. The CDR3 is CSASAQGAPSYEQYF. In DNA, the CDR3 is TGCAGTGCTAGCGCTCAGGGGGCTCCCTCCTACGAGCAGTACTTC.

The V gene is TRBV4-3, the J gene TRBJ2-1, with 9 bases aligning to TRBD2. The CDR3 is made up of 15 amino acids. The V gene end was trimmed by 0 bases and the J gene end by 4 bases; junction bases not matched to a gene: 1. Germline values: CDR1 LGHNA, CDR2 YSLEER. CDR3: CASSQESGRYNEQFF. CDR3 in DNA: TGCGCCAGCAGCCAAGAGAGCGGGAGGTACAATGAGCAGTTCTTC.

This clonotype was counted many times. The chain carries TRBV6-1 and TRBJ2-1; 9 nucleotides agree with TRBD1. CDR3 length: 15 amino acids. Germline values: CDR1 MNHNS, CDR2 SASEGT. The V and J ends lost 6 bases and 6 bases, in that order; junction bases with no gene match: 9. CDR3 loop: CASSVPGQGVNEQFF. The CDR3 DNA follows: TGTGCCAGCAGCGTGCCGGGACAGGGCGTCAATGAGCAGTTCTTC.

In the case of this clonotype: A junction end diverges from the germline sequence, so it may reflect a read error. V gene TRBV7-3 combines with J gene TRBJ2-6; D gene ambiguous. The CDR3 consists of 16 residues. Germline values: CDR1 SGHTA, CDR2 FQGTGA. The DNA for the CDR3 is TGTGCCAGCAGCTTAACGCGACCCTCTGTGGCCAACGTCCTGACTTTC. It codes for CASSLTRPSVANVLTF.

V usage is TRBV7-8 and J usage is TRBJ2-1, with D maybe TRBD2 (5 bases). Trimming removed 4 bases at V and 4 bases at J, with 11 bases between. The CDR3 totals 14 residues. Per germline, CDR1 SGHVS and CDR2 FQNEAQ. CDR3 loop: CASSSLRGYNEQFF. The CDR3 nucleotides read TGTGCCAGCAGCTCCCTGCGCGGGTACAATGAGCAGTTCTTC.

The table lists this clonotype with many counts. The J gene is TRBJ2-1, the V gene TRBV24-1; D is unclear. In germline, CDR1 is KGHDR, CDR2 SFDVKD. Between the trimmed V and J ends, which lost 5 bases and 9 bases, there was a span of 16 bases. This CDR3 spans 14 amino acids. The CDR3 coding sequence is TGTGCCACCAGTGTCCACAACGATAAGGGTGAGCAGTTCTTC. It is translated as CATSVHNDKGEQFF.

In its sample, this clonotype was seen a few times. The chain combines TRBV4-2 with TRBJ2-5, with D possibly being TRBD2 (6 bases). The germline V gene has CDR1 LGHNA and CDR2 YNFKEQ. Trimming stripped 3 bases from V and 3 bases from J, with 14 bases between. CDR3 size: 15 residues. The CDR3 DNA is TGTGCCAGCAGCCAGGTGGGAGGCGGAAAAGAGACCCAGTACTTC. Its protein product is CASSQVGGGKETQYF.

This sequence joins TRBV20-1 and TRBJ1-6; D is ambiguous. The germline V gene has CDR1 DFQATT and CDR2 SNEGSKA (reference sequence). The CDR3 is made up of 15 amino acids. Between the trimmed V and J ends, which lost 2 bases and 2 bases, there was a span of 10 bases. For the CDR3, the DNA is TGCAGTGCTAGATCGACGGACCCCTATAATTCACCCCTCCACTTT. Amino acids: CSARSTDPYNSPLHF.

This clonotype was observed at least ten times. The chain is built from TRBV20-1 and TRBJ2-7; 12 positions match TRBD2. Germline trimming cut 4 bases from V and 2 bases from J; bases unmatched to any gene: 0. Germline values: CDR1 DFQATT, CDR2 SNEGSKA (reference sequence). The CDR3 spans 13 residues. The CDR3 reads CSATSGRAYEQYF. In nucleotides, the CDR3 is TGCAGTGCTACTAGCGGGAGGGCCTACGAGCAGTACTTC.

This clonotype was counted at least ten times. In DNA form, the CDR3 reads TGTGCCAGCAGTGCTAGCGGAAGATACAATGAGCAGTTCTTC. Translation gives CASSASGRYNEQFF. This rearrangement joins TRBV27 to TRBJ2-1; 7 bases line up with TRBD2. The CDR3 consists of 14 residues. Trimming at V came to 5 bases and at J to 4 bases, leaving 5 bases not matched to a gene. From germline, CDR1 is MNHEY and CDR2 SMNVEV (reference sequence).

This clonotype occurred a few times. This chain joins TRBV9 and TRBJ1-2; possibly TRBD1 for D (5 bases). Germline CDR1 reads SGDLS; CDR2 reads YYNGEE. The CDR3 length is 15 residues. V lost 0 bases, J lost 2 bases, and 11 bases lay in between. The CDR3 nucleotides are TGTGCCAGCAGCGTAGTTCAGGGATCGAACTATGGCTACACCTTC. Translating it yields CASSVVQGSNYGYTF.

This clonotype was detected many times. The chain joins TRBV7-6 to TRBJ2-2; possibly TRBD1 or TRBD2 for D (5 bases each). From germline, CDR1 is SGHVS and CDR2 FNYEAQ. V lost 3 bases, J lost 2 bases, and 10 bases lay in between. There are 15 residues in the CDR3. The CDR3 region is CASSLSGTNTGELFF. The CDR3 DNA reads TGTGCCAGCAGCTTGTCAGGGACCAACACCGGGGAGCTGTTTTTT.

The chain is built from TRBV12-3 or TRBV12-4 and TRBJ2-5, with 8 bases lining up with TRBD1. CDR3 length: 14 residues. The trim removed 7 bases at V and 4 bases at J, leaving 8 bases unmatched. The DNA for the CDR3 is TGTGCCAGCACCCATACAGGGGGTCGAGAGACCCAGTACTTC. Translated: CASTHTGGRETQYF.

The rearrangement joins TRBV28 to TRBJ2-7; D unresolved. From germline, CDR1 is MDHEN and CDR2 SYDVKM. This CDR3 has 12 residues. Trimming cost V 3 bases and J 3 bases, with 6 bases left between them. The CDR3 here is CASSLIFYEQYF. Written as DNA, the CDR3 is TGTGCCAGCAGTTTGATATTCTACGAGCAGTACTTC. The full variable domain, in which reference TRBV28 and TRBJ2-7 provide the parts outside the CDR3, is DVKVTQSSRYLVKRTGEKVFLECVQDMDHENMFWYRQDPGLGLRLIYFSYDVKMKEKGDIPEGYSVSREKKERFSLILESASTNQTSMYLCASSLIFYEQYFGPGTRLTVT.

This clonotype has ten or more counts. The CDR3: CASTDRVSGNQPQHF. The CDR3 coding sequence is TGTGCCAGCACCGACAGGGTCTCGGGCAATCAGCCCCAGCATTTT. The V call is TRBV6-2 or TRBV6-3, the J call TRBJ1-5; 7 nucleotides match TRBD1. With V trimmed by 7 bases and J by 2 bases, 8 bases remained unmatched. Germline V CDR1 and CDR2: MNHEY, SVGEGT. The CDR3 is 15 amino acids.

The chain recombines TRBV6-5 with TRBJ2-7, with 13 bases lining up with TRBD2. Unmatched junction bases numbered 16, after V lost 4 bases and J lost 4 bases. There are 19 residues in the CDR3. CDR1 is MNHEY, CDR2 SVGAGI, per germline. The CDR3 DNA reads TGTGCCAGCAGTTCGTCTACGGGGCCGACTAGCGGGAGGCCGTACGAGCAGTACTTC. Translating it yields CASSSSTGPTSGRPYEQYF.

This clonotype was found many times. CDR3 in amino acids: CASSFPDHNEQFF. The CDR3 coding sequence is TGTGCCAGCAGTTTCCCGGACCACAATGAGCAGTTCTTC. The chain combines TRBV12-3 or TRBV12-4 with TRBJ2-1; unclear D gene. The CDR3 is 13 residues long. V lost 3 bases and J lost 5, with 8 bases in between.

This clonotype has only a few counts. The chain's CDR3 is CASSPYAGREAFF. Here the CDR3 DNA reads TGCGCCAGCAGCCCGTACGCCGGGCGTGAAGCTTTCTTT. The chain is built from TRBV5-1 and TRBJ1-1; no firm D call. CDR3 length: 13 residues. Between the trimmed V and J ends, which lost 4 bases and 7 bases, there was a span of 14 bases. Germline CDR1 is SGHRS and CDR2 is YFSETQ.

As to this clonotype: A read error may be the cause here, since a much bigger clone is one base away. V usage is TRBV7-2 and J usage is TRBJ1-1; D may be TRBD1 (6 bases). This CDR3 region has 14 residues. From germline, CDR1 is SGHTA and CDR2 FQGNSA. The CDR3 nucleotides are TGTGCCAGCAGCCCCAGGGGAGACGGCACTGAAGCTTACTTT. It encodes CASSPRGDGTEAYF.

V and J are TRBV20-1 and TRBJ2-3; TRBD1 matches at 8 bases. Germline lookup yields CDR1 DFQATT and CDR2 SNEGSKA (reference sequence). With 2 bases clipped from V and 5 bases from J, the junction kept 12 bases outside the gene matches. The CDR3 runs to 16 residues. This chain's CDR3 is CSARPPQGAQRDTQYF. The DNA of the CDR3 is TGCAGTGCTAGACCCCCGCAGGGGGCTCAAAGAGATACGCAGTATTTT.

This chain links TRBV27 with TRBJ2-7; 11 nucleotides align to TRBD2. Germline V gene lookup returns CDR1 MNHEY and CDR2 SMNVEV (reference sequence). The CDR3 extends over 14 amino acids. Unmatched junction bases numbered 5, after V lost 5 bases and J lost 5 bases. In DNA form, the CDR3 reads TGTGCCAGCAGTACTAGCGGGAGTGAAAACGAGCAGTACTTC. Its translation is CASSTSGSENEQYF.

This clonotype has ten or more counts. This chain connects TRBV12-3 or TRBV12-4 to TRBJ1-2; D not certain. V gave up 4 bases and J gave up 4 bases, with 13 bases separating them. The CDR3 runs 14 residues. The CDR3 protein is CASSSWTGGYGYTF. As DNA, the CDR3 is TGTGCCAGCAGTTCTTGGACCGGTGGCTATGGCTACACCTTC.

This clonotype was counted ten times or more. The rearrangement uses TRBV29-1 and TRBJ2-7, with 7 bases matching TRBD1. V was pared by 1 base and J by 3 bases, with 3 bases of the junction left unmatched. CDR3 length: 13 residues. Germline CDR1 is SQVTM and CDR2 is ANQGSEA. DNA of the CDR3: TGCAGCGTTGAAGTCGGGACAGACTACGAGCAGTACTTC. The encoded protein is CSVEVGTDYEQYF.

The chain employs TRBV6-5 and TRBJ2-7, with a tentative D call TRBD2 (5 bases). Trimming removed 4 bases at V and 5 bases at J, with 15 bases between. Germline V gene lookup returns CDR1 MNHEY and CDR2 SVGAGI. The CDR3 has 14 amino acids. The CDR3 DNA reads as TGTGCCAGCAGTTCTCCGGACTCACTCCACGAGCAGTACTTC. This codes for CASSSPDSLHEQYF.

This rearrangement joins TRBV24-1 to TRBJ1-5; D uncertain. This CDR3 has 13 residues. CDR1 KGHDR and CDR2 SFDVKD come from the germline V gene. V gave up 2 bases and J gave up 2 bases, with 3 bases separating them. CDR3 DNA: TGTGCCACCAGTGATTCGGGCAATCAGCCCCAGCATTTT. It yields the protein CATSDSGNQPQHF.

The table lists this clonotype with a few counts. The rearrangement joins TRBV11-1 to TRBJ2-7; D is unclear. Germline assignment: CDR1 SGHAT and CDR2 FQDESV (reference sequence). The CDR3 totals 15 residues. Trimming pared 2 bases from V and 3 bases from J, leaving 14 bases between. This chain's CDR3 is CASSLRSGTNYEQYF. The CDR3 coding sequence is TGTGCCAGCAGCTTACGTAGTGGAACGAACTACGAGCAGTACTTC.

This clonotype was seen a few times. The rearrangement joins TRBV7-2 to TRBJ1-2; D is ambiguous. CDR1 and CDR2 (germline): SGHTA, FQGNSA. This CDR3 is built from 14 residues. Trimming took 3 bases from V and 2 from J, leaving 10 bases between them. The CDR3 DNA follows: TGTGCCAGCAGCTTTGACCCGGCGAACTATGGCTACACCTTC. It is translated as CASSFDPANYGYTF.

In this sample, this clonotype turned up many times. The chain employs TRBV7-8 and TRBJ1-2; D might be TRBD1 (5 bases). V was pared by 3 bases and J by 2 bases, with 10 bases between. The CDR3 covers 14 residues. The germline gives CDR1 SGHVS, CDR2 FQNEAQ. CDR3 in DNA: TGTGCCAGCAGCTTGGGACGGAAAAACTATGGCTACACCTTC. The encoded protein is CASSLGRKNYGYTF.

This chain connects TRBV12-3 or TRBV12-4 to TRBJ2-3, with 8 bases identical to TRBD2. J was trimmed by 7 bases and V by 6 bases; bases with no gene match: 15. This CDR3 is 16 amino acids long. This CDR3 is CASSPLLAARENTQYF. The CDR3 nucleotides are TGTGCCAGCAGCCCCCTACTAGCGGCCCGAGAGAATACGCAGTATTTT.

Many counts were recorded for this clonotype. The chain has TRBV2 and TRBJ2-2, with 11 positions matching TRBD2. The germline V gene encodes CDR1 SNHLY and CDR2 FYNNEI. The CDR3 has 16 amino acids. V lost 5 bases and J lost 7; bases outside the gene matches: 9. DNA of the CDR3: TGTGCCAGCAGTCCTATAGCGGGAGGGCCTGGCGGGGAGCTGTTTTTT. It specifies CASSPIAGGPGGELFF.

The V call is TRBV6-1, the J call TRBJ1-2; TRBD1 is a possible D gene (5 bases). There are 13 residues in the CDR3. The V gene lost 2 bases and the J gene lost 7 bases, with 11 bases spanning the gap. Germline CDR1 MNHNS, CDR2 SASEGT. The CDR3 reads CASSEMGRAGYTF. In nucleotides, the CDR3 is TGTGCCAGCAGTGAAATGGGCAGGGCTGGCTACACCTTC.